The 30 T cell receptor beta chains given below trace back to one sample, sequenced in a study of blood T cells in healthy people across ages. For the second PCR, which ran for about 6 to 11 cycles, a sample-barcoded 5' primer and a J-beta primer mix were used. MiXCR was run by TCRdb on the 5' RACE reads, yielding one entry per CDR3 protein. The sample includes some 700,000 distinct CDR3 sequences, around a fifth of them seen just once. What was sequenced was blood. These receptors came from a man in his sixties or seventies in good health.

The gene calls are TRBV6-6 and TRBJ1-3; D ambiguous. This CDR3 region has 16 residues. The V gene's germline CDR1 is MNHNY and CDR2 SVGAGI (reference sequence). V was shortened by 0 bases and J by 0 bases, with 9 bases between the two germline ends. The CDR3: CASSYSKADSGNTIYF. As DNA, the CDR3 is TGTGCCAGCAGTTACTCGAAGGCTGACTCTGGAAACACCATATATTTT.

The CDR3 sequence: CSAPLSHRSGANVLTF. In DNA form, the CDR3 reads TGCAGTGCCCCCCTGTCTCACCGCTCTGGGGCCAACGTCCTGACTTTC. J is TRBJ2-6 and V is TRBV20-1; D call uncertain. The CDR3 length is 16 residues. V lost 6 bases, J lost 0 bases, and 15 bases lay in between. The germline CDR1 and CDR2 sequences are DFQATT and SNEGSKA (reference sequence).

The chain carries TRBV20-1 and TRBJ1-3; TRBD1 might be the D (5 bases). This CDR3 is 14 amino acids long. Germline V gene lookup returns CDR1 DFQATT and CDR2 SNEGSKA (reference sequence). V lost 5 bases, J lost 4 bases, and 15 bases lay in between. CDR3 region: CSAQRPGSGNTIYF. CDR3 sequence (DNA): TGCAGTGCTCAACGGCCAGGGTCAGGAAACACCATATATTTT.

A few counts support this clonotype. The V and J genes are TRBV5-1 and TRBJ1-1, with D perhaps matching TRBD1 (5 bases). This CDR3 has 14 residues. The germline V gene has CDR1 SGHRS and CDR2 YFSETQ. V gave up 6 bases and J gave up 4 bases, with 16 bases separating them. The CDR3 loop reads CASNPGLQATEAFF. CDR3 bases: TGCGCCAGCAATCCGGGACTTCAGGCCACTGAAGCTTTCTTT.

The rearrangement uses TRBV20-1 and TRBJ2-1, with TRBD1 identical over 9 bases. This CDR3 spans 13 amino acids. Germline CDR1 reads DFQATT; CDR2 reads SNEGSKA (reference sequence). The CDR3, as DNA: TGCAGCGCGCCGGGACAGGGATACAATGAGCAGTTCTTC. Protein: CSAPGQGYNEQFF.

This rearrangement joins TRBV4-3 to TRBJ1-2, with D tentatively TRBD1 (6 bases). The length of the CDR3 is 14 residues. The V and J ends lost 3 bases and 1 base respectively, with 9 bases between them. Germline-derived CDR1 and CDR2 are LGHNA and YSLEER. The CDR3 coding sequence is TGCGCCAGCAGCCAGGGGGCAGATAACTATGGCTACACCTTC. This encodes CASSQGADNYGYTF.

The chain employs TRBV3-1 and TRBJ1-5; 8 nucleotides align to TRBD1. V shed 3 bases, J shed 6 bases, and the junction held 7 bases outside the gene matches. Germline lookup yields CDR1 LGHDT and CDR2 YNNKEL (reference sequence). The CDR3 covers 15 residues. The CDR3 nucleotides are TGTGCCAGCAGCCAGATGCCACAGGGGGGTCAGCCCCAGCATTTT. Translating it yields CASSQMPQGGQPQHF.

This clonotype has just a few counts. The V gene is TRBV3-1, the J gene TRBJ1-5; tentative D call: TRBD1 (6 bases). This CDR3 has 15 amino acids. Trimming cost V 1 base and J 2 bases, with 9 bases left between them. Germline V gene sequence: CDR1 LGHDT, CDR2 YNNKEL (reference sequence). The CDR3 here is CASSQGPGGNQPQHF. CDR3 bases: TGTGCCAGCAGCCAAGGCCCAGGGGGCAATCAGCCCCAGCATTTT.

This chain connects TRBV6-1 to TRBJ2-5; D is uncertain. The germline V and J ends were trimmed by 2 bases and 4 bases, with 11 bases remaining between them. The CDR3 sequence is 14 residues long. Germline V gene sequence: CDR1 MNHNS, CDR2 SASEGT. CDR3 bases: TGTGCCAGCAGTGAATATTTCTCTCGAGAGACCCAGTACTTC. It yields the protein CASSEYFSRETQYF.

This clonotype came up a few times. The V and J genes are TRBV7-2 and TRBJ2-5, with 12 nucleotides matching TRBD2. The germline V gene encodes CDR1 SGHTA and CDR2 FQGNSA. Trimming removed 4 bases from V and 7 bases from J; junction bases left unmatched: 10. The CDR3 contains 16 residues. The CDR3: CASSSTLAGGGVTQYF. In nucleotides, the CDR3 is TGTGCCAGCAGCTCTACCCTAGCGGGAGGGGGGGTGACCCAGTACTTC.

This clonotype was seen a handful of times. The chain employs TRBV3-1 and TRBJ2-1; the D is unclear. The V end was cut by 6 bases, the J end by 9 bases, with 12 bases between. This CDR3 region has 12 residues. Germline V gene sequence: CDR1 LGHDT, CDR2 YNNKEL (reference sequence). The CDR3: CASRDSIGEQFF. DNA for the CDR3: TGTGCCAGCAGGGATAGTATTGGTGAGCAGTTCTTC.

This clonotype was seen more than once but under ten times. The chain joins TRBV5-1 to TRBJ2-3, with 7 nucleotides matching TRBD2. Germline V gene sequence: CDR1 SGHRS, CDR2 YFSETQ. Trimming cost V 3 bases and J 4 bases; bases outside gene matches: 5. The CDR3 totals 14 residues. The chain's CDR3 is CASSSSSGPDTQYF. In DNA form, the CDR3 reads TGCGCCAGCAGCTCATCTAGCGGCCCAGATACGCAGTATTTT.

This chain connects TRBV9 to TRBJ2-3; D remains ambiguous. The length of the CDR3 is 14 residues. Between the trimmed V and J ends, which lost 1 base and 3 bases, there was a span of 9 bases. Per germline, CDR1 SGDLS and CDR2 YYNGEE. CDR3 nucleotide sequence: TGTGCCAGCAGCGTAACGGCCCCGACAGATACGCAGTATTTT. It is translated as CASSVTAPTDTQYF.

This clonotype was observed once. The CDR3 sequence is CASSLALGRIFTYGYTF. DNA of the CDR3: TGCGCCAGCAGCTTAGCCCTGGGACGGATCTTTACCTATGGCTACACCTTC. V usage is TRBV5-1 and J usage is TRBJ1-2; D might be TRBD1 (5 bases). The germline V gene has CDR1 SGHRS and CDR2 YFSETQ. V lost 2 bases and J 4 bases, leaving 21 bases between the germline ends. The CDR3 has 17 amino acids. Using reference TRBV5-1 and TRBJ1-2 for the parts outside the CDR3, the full variable domain is KAGVTQTPRYLIKTRGQQVTLSCSPISGHRSVSWYQQTPGQGLQFLFEYFSETQRNKGNFPGRFSGRQFSNSRSEMNVSTLELGDSALYLCASSLALGRIFTYGYTFGSGTRLTVV.

This clonotype was counted only a few times. This CDR3 reads CASSRDGVNSPLHF. The CDR3 region has the DNA TGCGCCAGCAGTCGGGACGGGGTTAATTCACCCCTCCACTTT. V usage is TRBV5-1 and J usage is TRBJ1-6; TRBD1 might be the D (5 bases). The CDR3 has 14 amino acids. With 5 bases removed from V and 6 bases from J, the gap between germline ends came to 12 bases. The germline V gene encodes CDR1 SGHRS and CDR2 YFSETQ.

The V and J genes are TRBV25-1 and TRBJ2-3; 9 bases fit TRBD2. The CDR3 sequence is 18 residues long. CDR1 and CDR2 from the germline V gene are MGHDK and SYGVNS. Losses at the gene ends were 3 bases for V and 4 bases for J; bases not matched to a gene: 14. The CDR3 DNA follows: TGTGCCAGCAGTGATATTGGCGGGAGGGCCTTCGGATCAGATACGCAGTATTTT. Its protein is CASSDIGGRAFGSDTQYF.

Regarding this clonotype: One junction end disagrees with the germline gene, perhaps due to a read error. The chain couples TRBV12-3 or TRBV12-4 to TRBJ2-3; the D is unclear. The CDR3 is 11 amino acids. In DNA, the CDR3 is TGTGCCAGCAGGAGACTTCATGCGCAGTATTTC. This sequence encodes CASRRLHAQYF.

This clonotype was detected only a few times. The CDR3 DNA sequence: TGTGCCAGCAGTTTGGCAGGGGTTCGGACGGACATTCAGTACTTC. It encodes CASSLAGVRTDIQYF. This rearrangement joins TRBV2 to TRBJ2-4; tentatively, D is TRBD1 (6 bases). CDR1 and CDR2 from the germline V gene are SNHLY and FYNNEI. The length of the CDR3 is 15 residues. Trimming took 5 bases from V and 8 from J, leaving 19 bases between them.

The sample holds a few counts of this clonotype. The chain employs TRBV19 and TRBJ2-4, with D possibly TRBD1 on 5 matching bases. The CDR3 is 14 residues long. In germline, CDR1 is LNHDA, CDR2 SQIVND (reference sequence). V was pared by 2 bases and J by 3 bases, with 8 bases between. This chain's CDR3 is CASSITQGKNIQYF. CDR3 DNA: TGTGCCAGTAGTATAACCCAGGGCAAAAACATTCAGTACTTC.

The rearrangement joins TRBV7-9 to TRBJ1-4, with TRBD1 identical over 7 bases. V shed 5 bases and J 6 bases; nucleotides not matched to a gene: 6. The CDR3 runs to 14 residues. Germline assignment: CDR1 SEHNR and CDR2 FQNEAQ (reference sequence). The DNA for the CDR3 is TGTGCCAGCAGCCGAAGGACAGGCGATGAAAAACTGTTTTTT. Its protein is CASSRRTGDEKLFF.

This clonotype showed up just a few times. This rearrangement joins TRBV7-8 to TRBJ2-3, with D possibly called TRBD1 or TRBD2 (5 bases each). V lost 5 bases, J lost 2 bases, and 14 bases lay in between. This CDR3 comprises 15 residues. Germline lookup yields CDR1 SGHVS and CDR2 FQNEAQ. The chain's CDR3 is CASSRPGRYTDTQYF. The CDR3 region has the DNA TGTGCCAGCAGCCGACCGGGACGGTACACAGATACGCAGTATTTT.

This clonotype occurred a few times. This chain joins TRBV11-2 and TRBJ2-3; 13 bases align to TRBD2. The CDR3 loop spans 16 amino acids. The junction had 3 bases not matched to a gene; V was cut back by 0 bases and J by 6 bases. The germline gives CDR1 SGHAT, CDR2 FQNNGV. The CDR3 DNA follows: TGTGCCAGCAGCTTAGAAGGACTAGCGGGAGCCGATACGCAGTATTTT. Its translation is CASSLEGLAGADTQYF.

This chain links TRBV6-5 with TRBJ2-5; perhaps TRBD2 as D (5 bases). Germline CDR1 and CDR2: MNHEY and SVGAGI. This CDR3 is 14 amino acids long. The V and J ends lost 0 bases and 5 bases respectively, with 10 bases between them. CDR3 protein: CASSYSRVGETQYF. In DNA form, the CDR3 reads TGTGCCAGCAGTTACTCGAGGGTTGGGGAGACCCAGTACTTC.

This clonotype was counted between two and nine times. The chain carries TRBV28 and TRBJ2-7; TRBD1 agrees at 9 bases. The length of the CDR3 is 16 residues. The V segment lost 4 bases and the J segment 4 bases; nucleotides outside the gene matches: 11. Germline-derived CDR1 and CDR2 are MDHEN and SYDVKM. CDR3 bases: TGTGCCAGCAGTTCCCTCCGGCGGACAGGGGTGTACGAGCAGTACTTC. It is translated as CASSSLRRTGVYEQYF.

This clonotype showed up just a few times. CDR3 in amino acids: CSARQINEKLFF. The CDR3 nucleotides read TGCAGTGCTAGACAGATTAATGAAAAACTGTTTTTT. The V and J genes are TRBV20-1 and TRBJ1-4; no clear D gene. The V end was cut by 2 bases, the J end by 4 bases, with 5 bases between. CDR1 DFQATT and CDR2 SNEGSKA come from the germline V gene (reference sequence). The CDR3 length is 12 residues.

V is TRBV9 and J is TRBJ2-5, with D possibly TRBD2 on 6 matching bases. The length of the CDR3 is 16 residues. V lost 2 bases and J 2 bases, leaving 16 bases between the germline ends. In germline, CDR1 is SGDLS, CDR2 YYNGEE. CDR3 bases: TGTGCCAGCAGCGTGCAACCCATAGCGGCGCAAGAGACCCAGTACTTC. This gives the protein CASSVQPIAAQETQYF.

The V and J genes are TRBV7-3 and TRBJ2-1, with D perhaps TRBD2 (5 bases). Germline values: CDR1 SGHTA, CDR2 FQGTGA. CDR3 size: 14 residues. V lost 4 bases and J 8 bases, leaving 15 bases between the germline ends. CDR3 residues: CASSSLGAGHEQFF. CDR3 DNA sequence: TGTGCCAGCAGCTCCCTTGGTGCGGGCCATGAGCAGTTCTTC.

A few counts support this clonotype. This chain connects TRBV12-3 or TRBV12-4 to TRBJ1-2; D uncertain. The CDR3 runs to 11 residues. V lost 6 bases and J lost 8, with 10 bases in between. The CDR3 DNA is TGTGCCAGCAGCATGTTTGGCGGCTACACCTTC. It yields the protein CASSMFGGYTF.

This clonotype was detected a few times. The V gene is TRBV12-3 or TRBV12-4, the J gene TRBJ2-7, with no clear D. Trimming pared 3 bases from V and 5 bases from J, leaving 11 bases between. The CDR3 has 13 amino acids. The CDR3: CASSFGSTNEQYV. The DNA for the CDR3 is TGTGCCAGCAGTTTTGGTTCAACCAACGAGCAGTACGTC.

The V gene is TRBV9, the J gene TRBJ2-1; 8 bases line up with TRBD2. Trimming at V came to 0 bases and at J to 9 bases, leaving 8 bases not matched to a gene. This CDR3 is 15 amino acids long. Germline CDR1 and CDR2: SGDLS and YYNGEE. CDR3 DNA: TGTGCCAGCAGCGTAGCGGGGGGGCCGATGAGTGAGCAGTTCTTC. This translates into CASSVAGGPMSEQFF.